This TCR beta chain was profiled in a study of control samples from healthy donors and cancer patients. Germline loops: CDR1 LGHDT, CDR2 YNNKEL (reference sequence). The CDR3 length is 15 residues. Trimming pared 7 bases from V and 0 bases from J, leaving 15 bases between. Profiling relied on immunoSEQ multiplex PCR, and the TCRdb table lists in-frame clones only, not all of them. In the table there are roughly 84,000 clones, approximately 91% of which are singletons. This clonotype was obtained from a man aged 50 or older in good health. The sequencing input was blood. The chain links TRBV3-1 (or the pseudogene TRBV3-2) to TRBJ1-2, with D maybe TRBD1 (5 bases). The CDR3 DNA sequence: TGTGCCAGCACCCTAATGCAGGGTGCTAACTATGGCTACACCTTC. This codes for CASTLMQGANYGYTF.